Following are 12 T cell receptor beta chains from one sample sequenced in a study of cytomegalovirus exposure and HLA in healthy donors. PCR employed 60 Vbeta and 13 Jbeta primers. Method: immunoSEQ multiplex PCR; TCRdb's copy keeps in-frame clones and lacks some. The table records some 190,000 clones, around 81% of them present only once. The sample comprised PBMCs. These receptor sequences come from a man between 18 and 29 years old in good health and CMV-seronegative.

The CDR3 loop reads CASSSQGVTYEQYF. The DNA of the CDR3 is TGTGCCAGCAGCTCGCAGGGTGTTACCTACGAGCAGTACTTC. The rearrangement uses TRBV11-2 and TRBJ2-7; D is possibly TRBD1 (5 bases). Trimming stripped 4 bases from V and 2 bases from J, with 12 bases between. The CDR3 covers 14 residues. Germline-derived CDR1 and CDR2 are SGHAT and FQNNGV.

This chain joins TRBV6-4 and TRBJ2-2, with D maybe TRBD2 (5 bases). The CDR3 sequence is 13 residues long. Between the trimmed V and J ends, which lost 5 bases and 4 bases, there was a span of 8 bases. Per germline, CDR1 MRHNA and CDR2 SNTAGT. The chain's CDR3 is CASSRTSTGELFF. The CDR3, as DNA: TGTGCCAGCAGTCGTACTAGCACCGGGGAGCTGTTTTTT.

This clone occurred a few times. V gene TRBV19 combines with J gene TRBJ2-7, with TRBD2 matching over 10 bases. Trimming cost V 2 bases and J 5 bases; bases outside gene matches: 0. Germline values: CDR1 LNHDA, CDR2 SQIVND (reference sequence). CDR3 length: 13 amino acids. As DNA, the CDR3 is TGTGCCAGTAGTATAACTAGCGGGGACGAGCAGTACTTC. Protein sequence: CASSITSGDEQYF. The full variable domain, its missing parts supplied by reference TRBV19 and TRBJ2-7, is DGGITQSPKYLFRKEGQNVTLSCEQNLNHDAMYWYRQDPGQGLRLIYYSQIVNDFQKGDIAEGYSVSREKKESFPLTVTSAQKNPTAFYLCASSITSGDEQYFGPGTRLTVT.

V usage is TRBV4-1 and J usage is TRBJ2-5; 12 nucleotides align to TRBD2. Germline V CDR1 and CDR2: MGHRA, YSYEKL. The length of the CDR3 is 17 residues. The trim removed 3 bases at V and 4 bases at J, leaving 9 bases unmatched. The CDR3 reads CASSHLGLAGLGETQYF. The CDR3 DNA sequence: TGCGCCAGCAGCCACCTTGGACTAGCGGGGTTGGGAGAGACCCAGTACTTC.

V gene TRBV5-1 combines with J gene TRBJ2-7; 7 bases agree with TRBD2. The germline gives CDR1 SGHRS, CDR2 YFSETQ. Germline trimming cut 3 bases from V and 4 bases from J; bases unmatched to any gene: 7. The CDR3 contains 14 residues. CDR3 sequence reads: CASSYLGGVYEQYF. The CDR3 DNA sequence: TGCGCCAGCAGCTACCTTGGGGGGGTATACGAGCAGTACTTC.

The chain joins TRBV6-6 to TRBJ1-5; D possibly corresponds to TRBD1 (6 bases). There are 16 residues in the CDR3. Germline values: CDR1 MNHNY, CDR2 SVGAGI (reference sequence). Trimming took off 6 bases at V and 0 bases at J, with 15 bases between the two ends. The chain's CDR3 is CASSAWTVNSNQPQHF. CDR3 coding DNA: TGTGCCAGCAGCGCCTGGACAGTTAATAGCAATCAGCCCCAGCATTTT.

This rearrangement joins TRBV5-1 to TRBJ1-1; a weak D match, TRBD1 (6 bases). Germline V gene sequence: CDR1 SGHRS, CDR2 YFSETQ. The CDR3 sequence is 13 residues long. The V end was cut by 4 bases, the J end by 2 bases, with 9 bases between. DNA for the CDR3: TGCGCCAGCAGCGTACAGGGAAACACTGAAGCTTTCTTT. Translating it yields CASSVQGNTEAFF.

V is TRBV7-2 and J is TRBJ2-3; 12 nucleotides line up with TRBD2. The germline CDR1 and CDR2 sequences are SGHTA and FQGNSA. This CDR3 is built from 16 residues. V shed 10 bases and J 0 bases; nucleotides not matched to a gene: 8. The CDR3 DNA reads as TGTGCCACCTCTCCGGGACTAGCGGGTAGCACAGATACGCAGTATTTT. It specifies CATSPGLAGSTDTQYF.

The CDR3 is CASGTSGGQTSYEQYF. The CDR3 DNA reads TGTGCCAGCGGGACTAGCGGGGGTCAAACGTCCTACGAGCAGTACTTC. This rearrangement joins TRBV7-9 to TRBJ2-5; 14 nucleotides line up with TRBD2. The tail of the sequence fits TRBJ2-7 better, so the J call may be wrong. Germline CDR1 reads SEHNR; CDR2 reads FQNEAQ (reference sequence). The CDR3 is made up of 16 amino acids.

The V call is TRBV29-1, the J call TRBJ1-5; no reliable D call. The V and J ends lost 4 bases and 2 bases respectively, with 15 bases between them. CDR3 length: 15 residues. Per germline, CDR1 SQVTM and CDR2 ANQGSEA. The CDR3 region has the DNA TGCAGCGTTGCCGACGGGGTCCTTGGCAATCAGCCCCAGCATTTT. Its protein is CSVADGVLGNQPQHF.

The chain uses TRBV28 and TRBJ2-3, with D perhaps TRBD1 (5 bases). Germline CDR1 is MDHEN and CDR2 is SYDVKM. V lost 6 bases, J lost 1 base, and 14 bases lay in between. This CDR3 is built from 15 residues. This CDR3 reads CASSTLEGGTDTQYF. CDR3 sequence (DNA): TGTGCCAGCAGCACATTGGAAGGGGGCACAGATACGCAGTATTTT.

The chain combines TRBV29-1 with TRBJ2-1; 13 nucleotides line up with TRBD2. CDR3 size: 19 residues. V trimming: 2 bases; J trimming: 5 bases; junction bases outside the gene matches: 15. Germline CDR1 SQVTM, CDR2 ANQGSEA. CDR3 in amino acids: CSVESSRTSGRAVHNEQFF. CDR3 nucleotides: TGCAGCGTTGAAAGTAGTCGCACTAGCGGGAGGGCCGTCCACAATGAGCAGTTCTTC.